This entry is about one T cell receptor beta chain. Its target is not known. The primer mix had 60 Vbeta and 13 Jbeta primers. Clones were read by immunoSEQ multiplex PCR, and TCRdb kept only the in-frame ones, dropping some. The table records around 95,000 clones, 82% of them present only once. This sample was included in a study of cytomegalovirus exposure and HLA in healthy donors. The CDR3 extends over 14 amino acids. The V segment lost 1 base and the J segment 4 bases; nucleotides outside the gene matches: 4. Germline CDR1 and CDR2: SGHNT and YYREEE (reference sequence). Study-wide results and caveats: Earlier analysis looked at TCR beta V segments, and most were productive about 87% or about 30% of the time.

What was sequenced was PBMCs. This sequence originates from a man aged 25-45 years in good health and CMV-seropositive. The chain is built from TRBV5-4 and TRBJ2-5; the match to TRBD1 covers 7 bases. The CDR3: CASSLSAGGETQYF. The CDR3 DNA follows: TGTGCCAGCAGCTTGTCCGCAGGGGGAGAGACCCAGTACTTC.